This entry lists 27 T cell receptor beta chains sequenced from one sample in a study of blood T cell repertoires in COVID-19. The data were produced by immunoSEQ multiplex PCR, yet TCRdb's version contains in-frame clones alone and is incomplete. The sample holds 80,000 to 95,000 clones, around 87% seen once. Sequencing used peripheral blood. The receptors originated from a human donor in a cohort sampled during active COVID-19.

In DNA, the CDR3 is TGTGCCAGCAGTGAGCAGGGGGGATCATGGGAGCAGTACTTC. Protein sequence: CASSEQGGSWEQYF. V is TRBV6-1 and J is TRBJ2-7, with D possibly TRBD1 on 7 matching bases. There are 14 residues in the CDR3. Germline V gene sequence: CDR1 MNHNS, CDR2 SASEGT. V was pared by 3 bases and J by 7 bases, with 16 bases between.

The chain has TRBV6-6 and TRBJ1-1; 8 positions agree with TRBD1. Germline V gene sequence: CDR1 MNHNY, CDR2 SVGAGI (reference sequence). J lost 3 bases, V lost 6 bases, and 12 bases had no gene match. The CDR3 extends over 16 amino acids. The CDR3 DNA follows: TGTGCCAGCAGATCAAACCCGGGACAGGACCACACTGAAGCTTTCTTT. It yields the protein CASRSNPGQDHTEAFF.

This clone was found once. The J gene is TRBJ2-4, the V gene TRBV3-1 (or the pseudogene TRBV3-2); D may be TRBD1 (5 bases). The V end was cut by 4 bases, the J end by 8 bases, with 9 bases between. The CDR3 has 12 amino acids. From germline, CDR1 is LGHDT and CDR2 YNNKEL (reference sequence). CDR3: CASSRQGHIQYF. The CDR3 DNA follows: TGTGCCAGCAGCCGTCAGGGTCACATTCAGTACTTC.

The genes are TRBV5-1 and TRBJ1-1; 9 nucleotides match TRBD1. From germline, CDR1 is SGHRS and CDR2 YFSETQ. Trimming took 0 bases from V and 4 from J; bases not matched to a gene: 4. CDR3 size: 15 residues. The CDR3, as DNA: TGCGCCAGCAGCTTGGCGGACAGGGGAGGCACTGAAGCTTTCTTT. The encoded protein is CASSLADRGGTEAFF.

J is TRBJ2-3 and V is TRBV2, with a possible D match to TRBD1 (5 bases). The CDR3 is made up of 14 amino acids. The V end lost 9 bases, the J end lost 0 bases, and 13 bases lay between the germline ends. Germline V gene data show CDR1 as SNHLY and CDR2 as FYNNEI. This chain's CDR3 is CASQDRISTDTQYF. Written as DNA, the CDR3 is TGTGCCAGTCAAGACAGAATAAGCACAGATACGCAGTATTTT.

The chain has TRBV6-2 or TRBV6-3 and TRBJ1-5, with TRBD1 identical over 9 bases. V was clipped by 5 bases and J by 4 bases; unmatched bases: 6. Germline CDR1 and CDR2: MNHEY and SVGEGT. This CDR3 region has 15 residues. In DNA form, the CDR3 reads TGTGCCAGCAGTAAAACAGGGGGCCGGAATCAGCCCCAGCATTTT. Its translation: CASSKTGGRNQPQHF.

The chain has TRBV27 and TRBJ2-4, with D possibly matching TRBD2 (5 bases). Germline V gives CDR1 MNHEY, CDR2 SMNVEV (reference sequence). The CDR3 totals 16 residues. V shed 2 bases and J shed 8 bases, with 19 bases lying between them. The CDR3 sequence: CASSLNPGRGIDIQYF. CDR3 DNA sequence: TGTGCCAGCAGTTTAAATCCGGGCAGAGGGATAGACATTCAGTACTTC.

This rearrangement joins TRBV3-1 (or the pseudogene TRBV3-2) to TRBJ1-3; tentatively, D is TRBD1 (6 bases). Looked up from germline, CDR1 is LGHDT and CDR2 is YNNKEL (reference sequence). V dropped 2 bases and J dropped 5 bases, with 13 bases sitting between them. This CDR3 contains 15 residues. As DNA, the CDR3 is TGTGCCAGCAGCCAAATATCGACAGGCAGAAACACCATATATTTT. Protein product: CASSQISTGRNTIYF.

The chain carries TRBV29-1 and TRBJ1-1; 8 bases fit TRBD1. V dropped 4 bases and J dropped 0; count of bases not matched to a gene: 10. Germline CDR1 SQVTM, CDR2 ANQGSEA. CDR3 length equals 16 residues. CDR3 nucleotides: TGCAGCGTTGGTGGTCCAGACAGGGGAATGAACACTGAAGCTTTCTTT. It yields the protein CSVGGPDRGMNTEAFF.

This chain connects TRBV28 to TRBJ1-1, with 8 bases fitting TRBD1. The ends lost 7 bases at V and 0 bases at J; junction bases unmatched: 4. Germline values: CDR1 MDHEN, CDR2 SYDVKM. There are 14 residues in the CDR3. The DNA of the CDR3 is TGTGCCAGCAAATGGACAGGGTTGAACACTGAAGCTTTCTTT. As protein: CASKWTGLNTEAFF.

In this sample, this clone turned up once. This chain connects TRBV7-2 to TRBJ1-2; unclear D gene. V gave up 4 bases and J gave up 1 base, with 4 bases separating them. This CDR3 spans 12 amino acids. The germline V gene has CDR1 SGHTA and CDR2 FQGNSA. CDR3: CASSSGNYGYTF. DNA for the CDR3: TGTGCCAGCAGCTCCGGTAACTATGGCTACACCTTC.

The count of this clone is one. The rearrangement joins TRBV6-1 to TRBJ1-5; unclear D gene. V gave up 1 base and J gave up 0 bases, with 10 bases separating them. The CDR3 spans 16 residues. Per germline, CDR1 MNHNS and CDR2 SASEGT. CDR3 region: CASSEVRVYSNQPQHF. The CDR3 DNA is TGTGCCAGCAGTGAAGTTAGAGTATATAGCAATCAGCCCCAGCATTTT.

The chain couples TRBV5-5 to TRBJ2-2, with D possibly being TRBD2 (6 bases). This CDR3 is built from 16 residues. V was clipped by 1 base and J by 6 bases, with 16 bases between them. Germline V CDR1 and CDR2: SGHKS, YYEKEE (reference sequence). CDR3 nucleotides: TGTGCCAGCAGCTTGTCTGCGTCCTGGGGGGCCGGGGAGCTGTTTTTT. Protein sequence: CASSLSASWGAGELFF. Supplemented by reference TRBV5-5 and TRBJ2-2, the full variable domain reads DAGVTQSPTHLIKTRGQQVTLRCSPISGHKSVSWYQQVLGQGPQFIFQYYEKEERGRGNFPDRFSARQFPNYSSELNVNALLLGDSALYLCASSLSASWGAGELFFGEGSRLTVL.

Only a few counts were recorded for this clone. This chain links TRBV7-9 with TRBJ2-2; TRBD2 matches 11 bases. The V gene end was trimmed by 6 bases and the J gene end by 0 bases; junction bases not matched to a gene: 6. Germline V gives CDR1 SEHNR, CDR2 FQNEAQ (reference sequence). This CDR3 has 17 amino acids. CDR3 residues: CASRQASGGPNTGELFF. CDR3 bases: TGTGCCAGCAGACAAGCTAGCGGGGGGCCGAACACCGGGGAGCTGTTTTTT.

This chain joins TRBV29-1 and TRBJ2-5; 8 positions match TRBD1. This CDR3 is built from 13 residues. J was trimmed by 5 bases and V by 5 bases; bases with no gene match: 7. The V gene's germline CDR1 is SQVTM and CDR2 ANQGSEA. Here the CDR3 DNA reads TGCAGCGTTTCCCAGGGGGCGCAGGAGACCCAGTACTTC. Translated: CSVSQGAQETQYF.

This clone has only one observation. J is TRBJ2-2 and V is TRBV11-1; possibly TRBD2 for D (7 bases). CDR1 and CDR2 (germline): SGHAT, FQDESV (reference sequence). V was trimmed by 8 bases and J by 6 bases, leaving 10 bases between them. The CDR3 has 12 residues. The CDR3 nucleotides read TGTGCCAGCGGGGAGGGGGCCGGGGAGCTGTTTTTT. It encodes CASGEGAGELFF. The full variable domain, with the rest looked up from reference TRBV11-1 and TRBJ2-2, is EAEVAQSPRYKITEKSQAVAFWCDPISGHATLYWYRQILGQGPELLVQFQDESVVDDSQLPKDRFSAERLKGVDSTLKIQPAELGDSAMYLCASGEGAGELFFGEGSRLTVL.

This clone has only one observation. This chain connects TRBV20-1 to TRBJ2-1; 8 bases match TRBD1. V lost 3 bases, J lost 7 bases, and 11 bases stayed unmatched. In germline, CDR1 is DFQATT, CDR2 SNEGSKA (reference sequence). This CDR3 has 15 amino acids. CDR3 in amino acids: CSASRRTGWLNEQFF. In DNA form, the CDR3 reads TGCAGTGCTAGTCGCCGGACAGGGTGGTTAAATGAGCAGTTCTTC.

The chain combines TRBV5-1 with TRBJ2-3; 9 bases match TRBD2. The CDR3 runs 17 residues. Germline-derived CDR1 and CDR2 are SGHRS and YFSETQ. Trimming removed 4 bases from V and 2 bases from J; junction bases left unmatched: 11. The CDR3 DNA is TGCGCCAGCAGCCCGGGGGCGGGGGGGCGAGACACAGATACGCAGTATTTT. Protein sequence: CASSPGAGGRDTDTQYF.

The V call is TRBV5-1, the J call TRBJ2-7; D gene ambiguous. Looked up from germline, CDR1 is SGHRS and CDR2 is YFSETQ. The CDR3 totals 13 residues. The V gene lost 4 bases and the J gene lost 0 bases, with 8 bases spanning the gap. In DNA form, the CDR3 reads TGCGCCAGCAGCGAACAGAACTCCTACGAGCAGTACTTC. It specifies CASSEQNSYEQYF.

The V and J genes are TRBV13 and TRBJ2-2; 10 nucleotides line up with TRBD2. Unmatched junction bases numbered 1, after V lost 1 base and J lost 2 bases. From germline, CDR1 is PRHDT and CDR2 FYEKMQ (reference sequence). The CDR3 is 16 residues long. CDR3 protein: CASSLVAGGNTGELFF. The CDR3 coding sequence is TGTGCCAGCAGCTTAGTAGCGGGGGGCAACACCGGGGAGCTGTTTTTT.

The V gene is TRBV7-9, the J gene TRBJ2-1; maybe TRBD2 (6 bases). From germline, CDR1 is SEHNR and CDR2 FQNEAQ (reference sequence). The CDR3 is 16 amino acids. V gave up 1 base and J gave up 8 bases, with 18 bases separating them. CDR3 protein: CASSLGPGVNFHEQFF. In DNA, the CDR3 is TGTGCCAGCAGCTTAGGTCCGGGGGTTAACTTTCATGAGCAGTTCTTC.

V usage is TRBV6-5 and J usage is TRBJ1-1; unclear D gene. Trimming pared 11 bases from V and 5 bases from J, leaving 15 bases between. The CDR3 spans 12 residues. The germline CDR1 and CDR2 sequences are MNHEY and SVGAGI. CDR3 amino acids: CAVSRGLTEAFF. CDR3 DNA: TGTGCCGTCAGCAGAGGGCTTACTGAAGCTTTCTTT.

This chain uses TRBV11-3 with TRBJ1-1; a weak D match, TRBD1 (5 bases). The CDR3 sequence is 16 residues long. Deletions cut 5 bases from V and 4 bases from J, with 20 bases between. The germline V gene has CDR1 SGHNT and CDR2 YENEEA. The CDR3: CASSPGSGQGGTEAFF. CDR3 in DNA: TGTGCCAGCAGCCCCGGGTCGGGGCAGGGAGGCACTGAAGCTTTCTTT.

CDR3: CASSHNLRGGHTEAFF. The DNA for the CDR3 is TGTGCCAGCAGCCACAACCTCCGGGGGGGGCACACTGAAGCTTTCTTT. The chain joins TRBV3-1 (or the pseudogene TRBV3-2) to TRBJ1-1; D is possibly TRBD1 (6 bases). Deletions cut 3 bases from V and 3 bases from J, with 17 bases between. The CDR3 totals 16 residues. Germline lookup yields CDR1 LGHDT and CDR2 YNNKEL (reference sequence).

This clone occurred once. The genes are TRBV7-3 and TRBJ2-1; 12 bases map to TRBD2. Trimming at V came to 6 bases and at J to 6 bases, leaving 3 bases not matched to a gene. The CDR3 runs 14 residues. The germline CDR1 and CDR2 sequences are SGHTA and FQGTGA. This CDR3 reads CASRVLAGGNEQFF. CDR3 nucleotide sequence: TGTGCCAGCAGAGTACTAGCGGGGGGCAATGAGCAGTTCTTC.

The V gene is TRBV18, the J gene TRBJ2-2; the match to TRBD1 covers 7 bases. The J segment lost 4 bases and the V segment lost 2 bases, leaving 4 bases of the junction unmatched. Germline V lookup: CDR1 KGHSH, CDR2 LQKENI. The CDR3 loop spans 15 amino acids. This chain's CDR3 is CASSPEGAGTGELFF. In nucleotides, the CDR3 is TGTGCCAGCTCACCAGAGGGGGCAGGCACCGGGGAGCTGTTTTTT.

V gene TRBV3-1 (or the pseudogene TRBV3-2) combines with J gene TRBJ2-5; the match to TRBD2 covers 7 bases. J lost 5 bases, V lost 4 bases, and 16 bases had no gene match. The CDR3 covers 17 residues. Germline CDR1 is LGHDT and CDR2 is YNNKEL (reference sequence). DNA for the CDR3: TGTGCCAGCAGCCCGCGAGCGGACGCTAAAGCGGGGGAGACCCAGTACTTC. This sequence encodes CASSPRADAKAGETQYF.